This T cell receptor (beta chain) was obtained from a study of cytomegalovirus exposure and HLA in healthy donors. Across the whole study: The study's early data release held about 85 million unique TCRs from HLA-typed donors.

With 60 Vbeta and 13 Jbeta primers, the PCR was carried out. TCRdb keeps only in-frame clones here, not all; method: immunoSEQ multiplex PCR. The table shows over 110,000 clones, with 80% occurring only once. Points from the study as a whole: Sequencing had likely introduced a cluster of highly shared sequence variants as an artifact.

There are 13 residues in the CDR3. V was shortened by 8 bases and J by 1 base, with 11 bases between the two germline ends. Germline values: CDR1 WSHSY, CDR2 SAAADI. A word on this clone: Its antigen remains unknown.

The rearrangement uses TRBV10-2 and TRBJ1-1, with D possibly TRBD1 on 5 matching bases. This clonotype was obtained from a man aged 35-49 years in good health and CMV-seronegative. Sequencing was performed on PBMCs. The CDR3 is CASRDFGNTEAFF. In DNA, the CDR3 is TGCGCCAGCCGGGACTTTGGGAACACTGAAGCTTTCTTT.